What follows describes a single T cell receptor beta chain. Between the trimmed V and J ends, which lost 5 bases and 0 bases, there was a span of 10 bases. Germline V gene data show CDR1 as SGHTA and CDR2 as FQGNSA. The CDR3 is 14 residues long. This record belongs to a study of blood T cells in healthy people across ages. Alongside a J-beta primer mix, a sample-barcoded 5' primer served in a second PCR lasting about 7 to 11 cycles. A single record per CDR3 protein comes from TCRdb applying MiXCR to the 5' RACE reads. The sample comprises about 730,000 distinct CDR3 sequences, roughly 41% of which are singletons, and 20% to 25% rests with the top ten.

This clonotype originated in a woman aged 55-69 years in good health. V gene TRBV7-2 combines with J gene TRBJ2-5; D may be TRBD1 or TRBD2 (5 bases each). Sequencing was performed on blood. The DNA for the CDR3 is TGTGCCAGCAGCCAGGGACCGAACCAAGAGACCCAGTACTTC. This codes for CASSQGPNQETQYF.